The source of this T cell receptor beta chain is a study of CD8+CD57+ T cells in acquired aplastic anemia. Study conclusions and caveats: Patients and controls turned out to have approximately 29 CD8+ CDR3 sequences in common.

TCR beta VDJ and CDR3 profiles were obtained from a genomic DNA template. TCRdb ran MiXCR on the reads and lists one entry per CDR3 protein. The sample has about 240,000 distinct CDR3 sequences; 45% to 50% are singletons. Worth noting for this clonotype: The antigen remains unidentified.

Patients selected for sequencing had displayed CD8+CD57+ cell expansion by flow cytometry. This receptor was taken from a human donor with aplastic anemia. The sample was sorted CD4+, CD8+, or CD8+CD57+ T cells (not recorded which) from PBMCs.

CDR3: CASSLEAGPEQYF. In nucleotides, the CDR3 is TGCGCCAGCAGCTTGGAGGCAGGCCCCGAGCAGTACTTC. The chain joins TRBV5-1 to TRBJ2-7; D gene uncertain. CDR3 length: 13 amino acids. V shed 0 bases and J shed 6 bases, with 10 bases lying between them. The germline gives CDR1 SGHRS, CDR2 YFSETQ.